Listed here is a single TCR beta chain. Assay used: immunoSEQ multiplex PCR; TCRdb lists only in-frame clones, some missing. Seen here are approximately 100,000 clones, around nine tenths observed once, and the top ten hold more than 0.95%. These data are taken from a study of T cell changes during pregnancy in multiple sclerosis. This CDR3 comprises 12 residues. After removal of 6 bases from V and 8 bases from J, the junction contained 5 bases not matched to a gene. The germline V gene has CDR1 MNHEY and CDR2 SVGAGI. The origin of this receptor is a female donor with multiple sclerosis, enrolled in a pregnancy study. This material consisted of peripheral blood, taken in the second trimester of pregnancy. This rearrangement joins TRBV6-5 to TRBJ1-2, with 8 positions matching TRBD1. The CDR3 DNA is TGTGCCAGCAGACAGGGGGTAGGGGGCTACACCTTC. Translating gives CASRQGVGGYTF.